Below are 10 T cell receptor beta chains sequenced from a single sample in a study of blood T cells in healthy people across ages. Then a second PCR, running roughly 7 to 12 cycles, was carried out with a sample-barcoded 5' primer and a J-beta primer mix. TCRdb redid the calling of the 5' RACE reads with MiXCR, one entry per CDR3 protein. The table lists about 1,400,000 distinct CDR3 sequences, 40% to 50% of them singletons, with approximately 7.9% in the top ten. Sequencing input: blood. These receptors were collected from a woman aged 18-29 years in good health.

The chain couples TRBV30 to TRBJ1-2; D is unresolved. There are 10 residues in the CDR3. Germline V gene data show CDR1 as GTSNPN and CDR2 as SVGIG (reference sequence). V was shortened by 0 bases and J by 9 bases, with 5 bases between the two germline ends. The CDR3 nucleotides are TGTGCCTGGAGTGTATACAGCTACACCTTC. Amino acid sequence: CAWSVYSYTF.

This clonotype appeared a few times. The chain joins TRBV4-2 to TRBJ2-1, with D unresolved. Germline V gene sequence: CDR1 LGHNA, CDR2 YNFKEQ. CDR3 length: 19 amino acids. Trimming removed 1 base at V and 5 bases at J, with 24 bases between. CDR3 region: CASSQGIWTDPTRNNEQFF. CDR3 DNA: TGTGCCAGCAGCCAAGGGATCTGGACGGATCCGACGAGGAACAATGAGCAGTTCTTC.

As to this clonotype: At one of its ends the junction is not consistent with the germline gene, which may arise from a read error. V usage is TRBV20-1 and J usage is TRBJ2-7; 14 bases map to TRBD2. There are 14 residues in the CDR3. Germline V gene lookup returns CDR1 DFQATT and CDR2 SNEGSKA (reference sequence). This CDR3 is CSGRRGLAGAGQYF. The CDR3 nucleotides are TGCAGTGGTAGAAGGGGACTAGCGGGAGCGGGGCAGTACTTC.

J is TRBJ1-1 and V is TRBV6-5; D not resolved. V gave up 0 bases and J gave up 8 bases, with 4 bases separating them. The germline CDR1 and CDR2 sequences are MNHEY and SVGAGI. The length of the CDR3 is 11 residues. The CDR3 DNA reads TGTGCCAGCAGTTACTCAAACGAAGCTTTCTTT. Protein: CASSYSNEAFF.

This clonotype has just one count. A read error is possible here, since a much larger clone lies one base away. The chain combines TRBV5-1 with TRBJ2-1; 7 nucleotides line up with TRBD2. Germline assignment: CDR1 SGHRS and CDR2 YFSETQ. Losses at the gene ends were 1 base for V and 13 bases for J; bases not matched to a gene: 17. The CDR3 covers 16 residues. CDR3 in amino acids: CASSLTGTTPEETQFF. The CDR3 DNA reads TGCGCCAGCAGCTTGACCGGGACTACCCCTGAGGAGACCCAGTTCTTC. Complete variable domain (other parts from reference TRBV5-1 and TRBJ2-1): KAGVTQTPRYLIKTRGQQVTLSCSPISGHRSVSWYQQTPGQGLQFLFEYFSETQRNKGNFPGRFSGRQFSNSRSEMNVSTLELGDSALYLCASSLTGTTPEETQFFGPGTRLTVL.

The sample holds a few counts of this clonotype. The V and J genes are TRBV30 and TRBJ2-3; D is undetermined. Germline CDR1 and CDR2: GTSNPN and SVGIG (reference sequence). The germline V and J ends were trimmed by 0 bases and 5 bases, with 9 bases remaining between them. This CDR3 is 13 amino acids long. CDR3 sequence (DNA): TGTGCCTGGAGTGTACTAAGGTTAGATACGCAGTATTTT. It specifies CAWSVLRLDTQYF.

V is TRBV10-2 and J is TRBJ1-1; maybe TRBD1 (5 bases). The CDR3 extends over 12 amino acids. Trimming left V 6 bases short and J 11 bases short, with 16 bases between. The germline V gene has CDR1 WSHSY and CDR2 SAAADI. The CDR3 DNA reads TGCGCCAGCAGGGACCTTTCTGGGACGGCTTTCTTT. It yields the protein CASRDLSGTAFF.

This clonotype was seen many times. The chain uses TRBV20-1 and TRBJ2-1; no clear D. Germline-derived CDR1 and CDR2 are DFQATT and SNEGSKA (reference sequence). The CDR3 totals 15 residues. Trimming shortened V by 4 bases and J by 0 bases, and 13 bases separated the two germline ends. CDR3 sequence reads: CSATRLGSSYNEQFF. The CDR3, as DNA: TGCAGTGCTACCCGACTCGGAAGCTCCTACAATGAGCAGTTCTTC.

This clonotype was picked up a small number of times. The rearrangement joins TRBV3-1 to TRBJ2-1; 8 bases are a match to TRBD1. Trimming cost V 2 bases and J 7 bases; bases outside gene matches: 4. The V gene's germline CDR1 is LGHDT and CDR2 YNNKEL (reference sequence). The length of the CDR3 is 14 residues. The CDR3: CASSQNRGRNEQFF. As DNA, the CDR3 is TGTGCCAGCAGCCAAAACAGGGGGAGGAATGAGCAGTTCTTC.

Only one count was recorded for this clonotype. The chain couples TRBV28 to TRBJ1-4, with D perhaps matching TRBD1 (6 bases). Germline V gene sequence: CDR1 MDHEN, CDR2 SYDVKM. V was pared by 8 bases and J by 6 bases, with 16 bases between. The CDR3 is made up of 14 amino acids. The CDR3 reads CASLPDRNHEKLFF. In DNA form, the CDR3 reads TGTGCCAGCCTTCCTGACAGGAACCATGAAAAACTGTTTTTT.